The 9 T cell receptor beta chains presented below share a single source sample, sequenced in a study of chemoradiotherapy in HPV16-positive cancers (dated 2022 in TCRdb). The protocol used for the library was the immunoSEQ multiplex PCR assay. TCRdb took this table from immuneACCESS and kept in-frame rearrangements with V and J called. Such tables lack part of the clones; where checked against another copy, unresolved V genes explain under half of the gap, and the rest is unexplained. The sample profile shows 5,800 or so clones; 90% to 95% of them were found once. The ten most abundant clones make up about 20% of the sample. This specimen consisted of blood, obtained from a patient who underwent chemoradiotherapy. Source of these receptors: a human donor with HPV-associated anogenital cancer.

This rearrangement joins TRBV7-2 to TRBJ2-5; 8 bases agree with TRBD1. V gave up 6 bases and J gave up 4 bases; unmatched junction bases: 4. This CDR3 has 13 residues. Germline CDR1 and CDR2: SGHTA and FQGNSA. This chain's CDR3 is CASRATGAETQYF. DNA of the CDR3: TGTGCCAGCAGAGCGACAGGGGCAGAGACCCAGTACTTC.

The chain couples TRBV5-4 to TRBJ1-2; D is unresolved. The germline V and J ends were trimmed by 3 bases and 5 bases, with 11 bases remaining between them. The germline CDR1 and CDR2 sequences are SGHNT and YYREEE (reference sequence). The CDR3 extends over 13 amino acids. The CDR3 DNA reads TGTGCCAGCAGCTCACTCGACCGGTATGGCTACACCTTC. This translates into CASSSLDRYGYTF. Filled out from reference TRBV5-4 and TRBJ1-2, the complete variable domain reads ETGVTQSPTHLIKTRGQQVTLRCSSQSGHNTVSWYQQALGQGPQFIFQYYREEENGRGNFPPRFSGLQFPNYSSELNVNALELDDSALYLCASSSLDRYGYTFGSGTRLTVV.

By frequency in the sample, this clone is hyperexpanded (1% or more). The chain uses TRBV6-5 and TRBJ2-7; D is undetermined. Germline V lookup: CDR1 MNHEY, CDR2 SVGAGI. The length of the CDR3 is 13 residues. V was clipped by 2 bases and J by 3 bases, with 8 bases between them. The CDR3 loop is CASSYGDLYEQYF. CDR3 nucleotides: TGTGCCAGCAGTTACGGAGACCTCTACGAGCAGTACTTC.

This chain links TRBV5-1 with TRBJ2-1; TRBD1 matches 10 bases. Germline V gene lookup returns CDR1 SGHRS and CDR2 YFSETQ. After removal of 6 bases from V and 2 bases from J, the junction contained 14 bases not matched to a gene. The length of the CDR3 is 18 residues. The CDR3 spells CASTPIPAGTGAYNEQFF. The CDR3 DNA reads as TGCGCCAGCACACCGATCCCAGCCGGGACAGGGGCCTACAATGAGCAGTTCTTC.

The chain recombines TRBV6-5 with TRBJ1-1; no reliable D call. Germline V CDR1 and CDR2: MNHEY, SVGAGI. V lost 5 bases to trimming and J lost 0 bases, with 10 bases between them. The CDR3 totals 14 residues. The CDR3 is CASSPSWVNTEAFF. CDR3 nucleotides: TGTGCCAGCAGTCCCTCTTGGGTGAACACTGAAGCTTTCTTT.

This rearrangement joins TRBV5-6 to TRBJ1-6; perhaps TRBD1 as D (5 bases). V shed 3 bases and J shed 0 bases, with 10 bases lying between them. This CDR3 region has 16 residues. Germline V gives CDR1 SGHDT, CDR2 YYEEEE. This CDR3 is CASSWPGGSYNSPLHF. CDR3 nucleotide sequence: TGTGCCAGCAGCTGGCCCGGGGGCTCCTATAATTCACCCCTCCACTTT. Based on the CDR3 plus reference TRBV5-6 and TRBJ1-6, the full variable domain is DAGVTQSPTHLIKTRGQQVTLRCSPKSGHDTVSWYQQALGQGPQFIFQYYEEEERQRGNFPDRFSGHQFPNYSSELNVNALLLGDSALYLCASSWPGGSYNSPLHFGNGTRLTVT.

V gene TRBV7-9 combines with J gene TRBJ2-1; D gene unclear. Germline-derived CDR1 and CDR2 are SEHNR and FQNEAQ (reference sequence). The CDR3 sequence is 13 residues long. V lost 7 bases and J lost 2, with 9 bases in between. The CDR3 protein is CASTSRTYNEQFF. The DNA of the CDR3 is TGTGCCAGCACAAGTCGAACCTACAATGAGCAGTTCTTC. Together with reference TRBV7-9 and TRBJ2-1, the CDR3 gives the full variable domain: DTGVSQNPRHKITKRGQNVTFRCDPISEHNRLYWYRQTLGQGPEFLTYFQNEAQLEKSRLLSDRFSAERPKGSFSTLEIQRTEQGDSAMYLCASTSRTYNEQFFGPGTRLTVL.

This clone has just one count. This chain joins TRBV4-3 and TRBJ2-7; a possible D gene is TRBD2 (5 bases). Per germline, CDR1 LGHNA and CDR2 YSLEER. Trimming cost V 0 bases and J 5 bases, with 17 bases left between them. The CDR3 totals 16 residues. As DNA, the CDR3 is TGCGCCAGCAGCCAAGATCCGACCCGGGGATCCCACGAGCAGTACTTC. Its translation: CASSQDPTRGSHEQYF.

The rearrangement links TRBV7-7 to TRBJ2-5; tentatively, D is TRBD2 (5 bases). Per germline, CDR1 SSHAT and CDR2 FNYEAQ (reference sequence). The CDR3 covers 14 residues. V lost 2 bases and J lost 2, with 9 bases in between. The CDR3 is CASSLSGSQETQYF. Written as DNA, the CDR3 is TGTGCCAGCAGCTTATCGGGATCTCAAGAGACCCAGTACTTC.